The 12 T cell receptor beta chains below all came from one sample that was sequenced in a study of T cell responses to AZD1222 COVID-19 vaccine. The repertoire was sequenced with immunoSEQ multiplex PCR; TCRdb's copy has only in-frame clones and lacks some. The repertoire consists of approximately 65,000 clones, with around nine tenths occurring once and the leading ten covering 7.5% to 9.5%. Here the sequenced sample was peripheral blood, taken on day 0 of AZD1222 vaccination. The receptors were sampled from an adult in good health.

The chain joins TRBV7-9 to TRBJ2-1; 14 bases are a match to TRBD2. V dropped 6 bases and J dropped 2; count of bases not matched to a gene: 9. Germline loops: CDR1 SEHNR, CDR2 FQNEAQ (reference sequence). The CDR3 has 18 residues. CDR3: CASSRGTSGRETYNEQFF. CDR3 sequence (DNA): TGTGCCAGCAGTCGCGGGACTAGCGGGAGAGAAACCTACAATGAGCAGTTCTTC.

The chain uses TRBV6-6 and TRBJ2-7, with 8 bases aligning to TRBD2. The CDR3 has 16 amino acids. V shed 7 bases and J 1 base; nucleotides not matched to a gene: 12. CDR1 and CDR2 (germline): MNHNY, SVGAGI (reference sequence). CDR3 sequence (DNA): TGTGCCAGCACCTCCGGGACCGGGGGGGTTTCCTACGAGCAGTACTTC. Protein sequence: CASTSGTGGVSYEQYF.

This chain uses TRBV18 with TRBJ1-4; unclear D gene. CDR1 KGHSH and CDR2 LQKENI come from the germline V gene. The CDR3 is made up of 16 amino acids. With 4 bases removed from V and 3 bases from J, the gap between germline ends came to 15 bases. The CDR3 reads CASSLSRASPNEKLFF. The DNA of the CDR3 is TGTGCCAGCTCACTCAGTCGGGCGAGCCCTAATGAAAAACTGTTTTTT.

The CDR3 DNA follows: TGTGCCAGCAGCCCTCAGTGGACAGGGAACACTGAAGCTTTCTTT. Translated, it gives CASSPQWTGNTEAFF. V and J are TRBV7-2 and TRBJ1-1; 7 bases agree with TRBD1. The CDR3 has 15 amino acids. The germline V gene has CDR1 SGHTA and CDR2 FQGNSA. Trimming removed 5 bases from V and 1 base from J; junction bases left unmatched: 7.

A few counts support this clone. The chain links TRBV6-2 or TRBV6-3 to TRBJ1-5, with TRBD1 as a possible D gene (5 bases). Germline lookup yields CDR1 MNHEY and CDR2 SVGEGT. CDR3 length: 12 residues. V lost 5 bases, J lost 11 bases, and 13 bases lay in between. The CDR3 sequence: CASSEGLLTQHF. CDR3 sequence (DNA): TGTGCCAGCAGTGAGGGGCTCCTGACCCAGCATTTT.

The genes are TRBV24-1 and TRBJ2-3; a possible D gene is TRBD2 (5 bases). Germline loops: CDR1 KGHDR, CDR2 SFDVKD. The ends were cut back, 4 bases at V and 2 bases at J, with 12 bases in the middle. The CDR3 is 15 residues long. The CDR3 spells CATSDPLVFTDTQYF. CDR3 nucleotides: TGTGCCACCAGTGACCCACTAGTTTTCACAGATACGCAGTATTTT.

The chain recombines TRBV15 with TRBJ2-7; 7 nucleotides line up with TRBD2. The CDR3 spans 15 residues. Germline CDR1 reads LNHNV; CDR2 reads YYDKDF (reference sequence). The J segment lost 2 bases and the V segment lost 0 bases, leaving 4 bases of the junction unmatched. CDR3 protein: CATSRDASGAYEQYF. In DNA form, the CDR3 reads TGTGCCACCAGCAGAGACGCTAGCGGAGCCTACGAGCAGTACTTC.

This clone has a single count. The V call is TRBV5-5, the J call TRBJ2-7; D tentatively fits TRBD1 or TRBD2 (6 bases each). V lost 4 bases and J lost 4, with 18 bases in between. Germline assignment: CDR1 SGHKS and CDR2 YYEKEE (reference sequence). The CDR3 contains 15 residues. CDR3 region: CASSPYGGLSYEQYF. The CDR3 bases are TGTGCCAGCAGCCCGTACGGGGGCCTAAGTTACGAGCAGTACTTC.

This sequence joins TRBV7-9 and TRBJ1-6; tentative D call: TRBD1 (6 bases). V lost 5 bases and J lost 4, with 15 bases in between. The CDR3 has 16 amino acids. Looked up from germline, CDR1 is SEHNR and CDR2 is FQNEAQ (reference sequence). This CDR3 reads CASSQRAGDYNSPLHF. CDR3 bases: TGTGCCAGCAGCCAAAGGGCAGGGGATTATAATTCACCCCTCCACTTT.

This clone was counted a single time. The V and J genes are TRBV7-2 and TRBJ1-5; the D is unclear. The CDR3 is 13 residues long. Germline CDR1 reads SGHTA; CDR2 reads FQGNSA. V was shortened by 7 bases and J by 3 bases, with 10 bases between the two germline ends. The CDR3: CASTPGPNQPQHF. CDR3 DNA: TGTGCCAGCACTCCTGGGCCCAATCAGCCCCAGCATTTT.

The chain combines TRBV4-1 with TRBJ2-7, with D perhaps TRBD1 (6 bases). The length of the CDR3 is 15 residues. CDR1 and CDR2 (germline): MGHRA, YSYEKL. Trimming removed 0 bases from V and 5 bases from J, with 14 bases in between. CDR3 nucleotide sequence: TGCGCCAGCAGCCAAGAAGTAGCCAGGGGCCACGAGCAGTACTTC. Encoded protein: CASSQEVARGHEQYF.

This clone occurred a few times. This chain uses TRBV5-1 with TRBJ1-6; TRBD1 agrees at 7 bases. Germline values: CDR1 SGHRS, CDR2 YFSETQ. The junction had 9 bases not matched to a gene; V was cut back by 4 bases and J by 8 bases. This CDR3 has 15 amino acids. The DNA of the CDR3 is TGCGCCAGCAGCCTCCTGACAGGGTCAGATTCACCCCTCCACTTT. Residues: CASSLLTGSDSPLHF.